The next 20 T cell receptor beta chains were all read from a single sample in a study of blood T cell repertoires in COVID-19. The method was immunoSEQ multiplex PCR; TCRdb's version includes in-frame clones alone and lacks a portion of them. The sample records around 180,000 clones, around 85% being singletons. Sequences were obtained from peripheral blood. These receptors were taken from a man between 60 and 75 years old with acute or convalescent COVID-19.

CDR3 in amino acids: CASSLGLIFDEQFF. CDR3 DNA sequence: TGTGCCAGCAGCTTGGGACTAATATTCGATGAGCAGTTCTTC. The V gene is TRBV11-2, the J gene TRBJ2-1, with TRBD2 matching 7 bases. The V and J ends lost 3 bases and 8 bases, in that order; junction bases with no gene match: 7. Germline-derived CDR1 and CDR2 are SGHAT and FQNNGV. The length of the CDR3 is 14 residues.

CDR3 bases: TGTGCCAGCAGCCCCCCGGGACTAGCGGGAATGAGGCCAGATACGCAGTATTTT. This gives the protein CASSPPGLAGMRPDTQYF. The chain joins TRBV7-2 to TRBJ2-3; 13 bases fit TRBD2. Trimming took 5 bases from V and 4 from J; bases not matched to a gene: 12. In germline, CDR1 is SGHTA, CDR2 FQGNSA. This CDR3 has 18 residues. Together with reference TRBV7-2 and TRBJ2-3, the CDR3 gives the full variable domain: GAGVSQSPSNKVTEKGKDVELRCDPISGHTALYWYRQSLGQGLEFLIYFQGNSAPDKSGLPSDRFSAERTGGSVSTLTIQRTQQEDSAVYLCASSPPGLAGMRPDTQYFGPGTRLTVL.

This clone was observed a handful of times. J is TRBJ1-5 and V is TRBV27; possibly TRBD1 for D (6 bases). Trimming removed 3 bases from V and 2 bases from J, with 14 bases in between. Germline V gene data show CDR1 as MNHEY and CDR2 as SMNVEV (reference sequence). This CDR3 comprises 16 residues. The CDR3 bases are TGTGCCAGCAGTTTTATTCAGGGGAGAGGCAATCAGCCCCAGCATTTT. This gives the protein CASSFIQGRGNQPQHF.

The V gene is TRBV7-2, the J gene TRBJ2-3, with 7 bases matching TRBD2. Germline V gene lookup returns CDR1 SGHTA and CDR2 FQGNSA. The CDR3 extends over 13 amino acids. The trim removed 4 bases at V and 3 bases at J, leaving 1 base unmatched. The CDR3 spells CASSYSGTDTQYF. The CDR3 DNA is TGTGCCAGCAGCTATAGCGGGACAGATACGCAGTATTTT.

V gene TRBV7-9 combines with J gene TRBJ2-7; 13 nucleotides line up with TRBD2. V shed 7 bases and J 2 bases; nucleotides not matched to a gene: 8. CDR3 length equals 16 residues. Germline CDR1 is SEHNR and CDR2 is FQNEAQ (reference sequence). CDR3 loop: CASTPLGLAGTYEQYF. In nucleotides, the CDR3 is TGTGCCAGCACCCCCTTGGGACTAGCGGGAACCTACGAGCAGTACTTC.

The chain recombines TRBV27 with TRBJ2-1; 10 nucleotides match TRBD2. The trim removed 1 base at V and 5 bases at J, leaving 8 bases unmatched. This CDR3 region has 17 residues. Per the germline V gene, CDR1 is MNHEY and CDR2 is SMNVEV (reference sequence). CDR3 sequence reads: CASSLYLAGEVDNEQFF. CDR3 coding DNA: TGTGCCAGCAGTTTATACCTAGCGGGAGAGGTCGACAATGAGCAGTTCTTC.

This chain connects TRBV5-6 to TRBJ2-1; D is perhaps TRBD1 (6 bases). Trimming stripped 5 bases from V and 0 bases from J, with 12 bases between. CDR1 and CDR2 (germline): SGHDT, YYEEEE. The CDR3 covers 15 residues. The DNA for the CDR3 is TGTGCCAGCAGTTTAAGGGGGTTCTCCTACAATGAGCAGTTCTTC. Protein sequence: CASSLRGFSYNEQFF.

The chain employs TRBV18 and TRBJ2-7, with D perhaps TRBD2 (6 bases). Germline loops: CDR1 KGHSH, CDR2 LQKENI. Trimming took off 3 bases at V and 3 bases at J, with 18 bases between the two ends. The CDR3 runs 16 residues. CDR3 sequence reads: CASSPRPLAENYEQYF. The CDR3 DNA sequence: TGTGCCAGCTCACCCAGACCGTTAGCGGAAAACTACGAGCAGTACTTC.

This chain joins TRBV27 and TRBJ2-3, with a tentative D call TRBD2 (6 bases). V lost 4 bases to trimming and J lost 4 bases, with 15 bases between them. The germline V gene has CDR1 MNHEY and CDR2 SMNVEV (reference sequence). The CDR3 length is 15 residues. As DNA, the CDR3 is TGTGCCAGCAGTTCATTTGGAGGGGATCCAGATACGCAGTATTTT. Translation gives CASSSFGGDPDTQYF.

A single count supports this clone. The genes are TRBV9 and TRBJ2-2, with a weak D call TRBD2 (6 bases). V was shortened by 0 bases and J by 0 bases, with 15 bases between the two germline ends. The CDR3 has 18 residues. CDR1 SGDLS and CDR2 YYNGEE come from the germline V gene. The CDR3 sequence is CASSVVEAGLTNTGELFF. CDR3 coding DNA: TGTGCCAGCAGCGTAGTGGAGGCGGGACTCACGAACACCGGGGAGCTGTTTTTT.

This chain joins TRBV11-2 and TRBJ2-5, with D maybe TRBD1 (5 bases). Germline-derived CDR1 and CDR2 are SGHAT and FQNNGV. The V and J ends lost 2 bases and 4 bases respectively, with 17 bases between them. The CDR3 extends over 16 amino acids. CDR3 in DNA: TGTGCCAGCAGCTTACAGACCGGCAGGGTTGGAGAGACCCAGTACTTC. This sequence encodes CASSLQTGRVGETQYF.

This rearrangement joins TRBV5-1 to TRBJ1-2; 9 nucleotides align to TRBD1. The CDR3 extends over 13 amino acids. The V and J ends lost 3 bases and 8 bases, in that order; junction bases with no gene match: 5. The germline CDR1 and CDR2 sequences are SGHRS and YFSETQ. The CDR3 protein is CASSYGTGSGYTF. In DNA, the CDR3 is TGCGCCAGCAGCTACGGGACAGGGAGCGGCTACACCTTC.

The gene calls are TRBV10-3 and TRBJ2-7; 7 nucleotides align to TRBD1. Trimming cost V 7 bases and J 5 bases; bases outside gene matches: 11. The CDR3 extends over 14 amino acids. The V gene's germline CDR1 is ENHRY and CDR2 SYGVKD. CDR3 amino acids: CAINDRVGEDEQYF. The DNA of the CDR3 is TGTGCCATCAACGACAGGGTAGGCGAAGACGAGCAGTACTTC.

This clone was seen just once. J is TRBJ2-2 and V is TRBV6-5; 8 nucleotides agree with TRBD1. Germline lookup yields CDR1 MNHEY and CDR2 SVGAGI. The CDR3 sequence is 15 residues long. The V segment lost 6 bases and the J segment 3 bases; nucleotides outside the gene matches: 6. In nucleotides, the CDR3 is TGTGCCAGCAGGACCAGGGGGCCGGACACCGGGGAGCTGTTTTTT. Protein product: CASRTRGPDTGELFF.

The sample holds a few counts of this clone. CDR3: CASSMRPTFSGNQPQHF. DNA of the CDR3: TGTGCCAGTAGTATGAGGCCGACCTTTAGTGGCAATCAGCCCCAGCATTTT. V is TRBV19 and J is TRBJ1-5; D is undetermined. Germline lookup yields CDR1 LNHDA and CDR2 SQIVND (reference sequence). The ends were cut back, 3 bases at V and 2 bases at J, with 17 bases in the middle. The length of the CDR3 is 17 residues.

This clone showed up just a few times. DNA of the CDR3: TGTGCCAGCAGTTGGGGACAGGTACCTCAGCCCCAGCATTTT. Translation: CASSWGQVPQPQHF. This chain uses TRBV6-2 or TRBV6-3 with TRBJ1-5, with 8 nucleotides matching TRBD1. CDR3 length equals 14 residues. J lost 6 bases, V lost 4 bases, and 5 bases had no gene match. Per the germline V gene, CDR1 is MNHEY and CDR2 is SVGEGT.

The gene calls are TRBV7-9 and TRBJ2-1; weak D call: TRBD2 (5 bases). V lost 1 base to trimming and J lost 4 bases, with 8 bases between them. The CDR3 loop spans 14 amino acids. The germline CDR1 and CDR2 sequences are SEHNR and FQNEAQ (reference sequence). In nucleotides, the CDR3 is TGTGCCAGCAGCTTAGGCCGGGAATACAATGAGCAGTTCTTC. Its protein is CASSLGREYNEQFF.

V usage is TRBV6-5 and J usage is TRBJ2-7; no clear D gene. The CDR3 totals 11 residues. The germline V gene encodes CDR1 MNHEY and CDR2 SVGAGI. V was cut by 4 bases and J by 6 bases, with 7 bases left in between. CDR3 sequence: CASSSTGEQYF. The DNA for the CDR3 is TGTGCCAGCAGTTCCACGGGCGAGCAGTACTTC.

This clone was counted only a few times. The J gene is TRBJ2-4, the V gene TRBV19, with a tentative D call TRBD1 (6 bases). The CDR3 runs 13 residues. With 9 bases removed from V and 6 bases from J, the gap between germline ends came to 15 bases. Per the germline V gene, CDR1 is LNHDA and CDR2 is SQIVND (reference sequence). CDR3 bases: TGTGCCAGCCTATGGAAGGACAGAAACATTCAGTACTTC. Protein sequence: CASLWKDRNIQYF.

The CDR3 region has the DNA TGCGCCAGCAGCCAATCTACCGCGGGAGAAATCTACAATGAGCAGTTCTTC. It specifies CASSQSTAGEIYNEQFF. This chain connects TRBV4-1 to TRBJ2-1; 7 bases line up with TRBD2. The CDR3 length is 17 residues. V gave up 2 bases and J gave up 3 bases; unmatched junction bases: 10. Per the germline V gene, CDR1 is MGHRA and CDR2 is YSYEKL.